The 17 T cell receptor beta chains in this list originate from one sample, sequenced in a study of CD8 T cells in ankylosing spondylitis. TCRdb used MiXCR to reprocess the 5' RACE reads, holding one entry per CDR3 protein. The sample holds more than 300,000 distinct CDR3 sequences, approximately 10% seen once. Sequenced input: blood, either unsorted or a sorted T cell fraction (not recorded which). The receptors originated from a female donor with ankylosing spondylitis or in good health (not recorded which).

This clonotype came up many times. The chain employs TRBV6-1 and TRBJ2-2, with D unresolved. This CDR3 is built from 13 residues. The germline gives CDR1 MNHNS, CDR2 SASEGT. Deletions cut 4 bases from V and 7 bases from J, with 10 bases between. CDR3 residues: CASSGIGLGELFF. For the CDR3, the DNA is TGTGCCAGCAGTGGAATAGGGCTCGGGGAGCTGTTTTTT.

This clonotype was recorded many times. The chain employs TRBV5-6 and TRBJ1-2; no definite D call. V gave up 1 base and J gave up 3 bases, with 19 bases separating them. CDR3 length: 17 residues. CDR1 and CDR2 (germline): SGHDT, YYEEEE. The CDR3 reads CASSLKLSAQPHYGYTF. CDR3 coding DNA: TGTGCCAGCAGCTTGAAGTTAAGCGCCCAACCTCACTATGGCTACACCTTC.

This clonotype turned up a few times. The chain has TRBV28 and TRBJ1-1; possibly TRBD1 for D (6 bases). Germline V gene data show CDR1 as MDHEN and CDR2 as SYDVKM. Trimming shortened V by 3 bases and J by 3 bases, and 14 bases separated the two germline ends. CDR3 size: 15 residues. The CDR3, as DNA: TGTGCCAGCAGTTTGGGGGGGGCGGGGGACACTGAAGCTTTCTTT. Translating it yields CASSLGGAGDTEAFF.

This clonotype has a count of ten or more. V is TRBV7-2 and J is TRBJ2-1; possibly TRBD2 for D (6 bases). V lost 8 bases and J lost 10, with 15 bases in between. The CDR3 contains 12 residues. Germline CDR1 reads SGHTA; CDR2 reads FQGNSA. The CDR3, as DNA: TGTGCCAGCGCGGGACGTTTTAGGGAGCAGTTCTTC. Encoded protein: CASAGRFREQFF.

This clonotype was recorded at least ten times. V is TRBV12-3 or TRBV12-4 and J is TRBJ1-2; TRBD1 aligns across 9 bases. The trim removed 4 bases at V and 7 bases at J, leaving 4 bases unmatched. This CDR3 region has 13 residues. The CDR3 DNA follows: TGTGCCAGCAGTTCCCCGGGACAGGGTGGCTACACCTTC. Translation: CASSSPGQGGYTF.

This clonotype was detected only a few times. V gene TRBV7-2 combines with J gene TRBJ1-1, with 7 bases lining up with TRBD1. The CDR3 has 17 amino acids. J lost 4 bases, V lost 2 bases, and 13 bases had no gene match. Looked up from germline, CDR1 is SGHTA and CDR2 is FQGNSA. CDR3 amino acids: CASSLSPPGRQGTEAFF. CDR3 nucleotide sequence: TGTGCCAGCAGCTTATCCCCCCCGGGACGACAGGGCACTGAAGCTTTCTTT.

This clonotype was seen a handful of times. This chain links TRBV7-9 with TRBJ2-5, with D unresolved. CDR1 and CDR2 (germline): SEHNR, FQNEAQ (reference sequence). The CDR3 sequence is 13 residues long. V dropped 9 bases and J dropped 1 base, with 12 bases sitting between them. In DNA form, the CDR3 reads TGTGCCAGTCTGGGCGGACCCCAAGAGACCCAGTACTTC. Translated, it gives CASLGGPQETQYF.

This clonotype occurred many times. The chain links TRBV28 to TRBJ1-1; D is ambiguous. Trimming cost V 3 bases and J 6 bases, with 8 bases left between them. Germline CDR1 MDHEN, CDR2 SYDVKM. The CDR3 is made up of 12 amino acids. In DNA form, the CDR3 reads TGTGCCAGCAGTTTGAGGGCCCCTGAAGCTTTCTTT. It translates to CASSLRAPEAFF.

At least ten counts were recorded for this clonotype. DNA for the CDR3: TGTGCCAGCAGCGTATCTAGCGGGGGGACAGATACGCAGTATTTT. It specifies CASSVSSGGTDTQYF. This chain uses TRBV9 with TRBJ2-3, with 11 bases matching TRBD2. CDR1 SGDLS and CDR2 YYNGEE come from the germline V gene. This CDR3 is built from 15 residues. Unmatched junction bases numbered 1, after V lost 1 base and J lost 3 bases.

CDR3 bases: TGTGCCAGCGGCAGGGGGCGCACCGGGGAGCTGTTTTTT. Translated: CASGRGRTGELFF. The J gene is TRBJ2-2, the V gene TRBV12-3 or TRBV12-4; the match to TRBD1 covers 8 bases. The CDR3 has 13 residues. Trimming took 8 bases from V and 4 from J; bases not matched to a gene: 3.

CDR3 loop: CASSYALTQTVTSNEKLFF. CDR3 DNA sequence: TGTGCCAGCAGTTACGCCCTGACCCAGACGGTTACCTCTAATGAAAAACTGTTTTTT. The chain links TRBV3-1 to TRBJ1-4; D is uncertain. Trimming shortened V by 6 bases and J by 3 bases, and 26 bases separated the two germline ends. Looked up from germline, CDR1 is LGHDT and CDR2 is YNNKEL (reference sequence). The CDR3 spans 19 residues.

CDR3 region: CSAPQGYQETQYF. The CDR3 DNA follows: TGCAGTGCCCCCCAAGGGTACCAAGAGACCCAGTACTTC. The rearrangement uses TRBV20-1 and TRBJ2-5; D is unclear. The CDR3 loop spans 13 amino acids. The germline V gene encodes CDR1 DFQATT and CDR2 SNEGSKA (reference sequence). The germline V and J ends were trimmed by 6 bases and 0 bases, with 11 bases remaining between them.

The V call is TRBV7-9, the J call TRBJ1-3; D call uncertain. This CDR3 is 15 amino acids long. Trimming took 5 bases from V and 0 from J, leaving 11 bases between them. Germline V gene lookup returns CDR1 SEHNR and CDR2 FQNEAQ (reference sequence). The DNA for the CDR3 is TGTGCCAGCAGCCAAAAGGGCCACTCTGGAAACACCATATATTTT. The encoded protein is CASSQKGHSGNTIYF.

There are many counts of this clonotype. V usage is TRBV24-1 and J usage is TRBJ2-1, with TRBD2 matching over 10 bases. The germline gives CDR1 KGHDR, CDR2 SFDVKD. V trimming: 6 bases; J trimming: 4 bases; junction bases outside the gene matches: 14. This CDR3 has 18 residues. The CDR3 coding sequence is TGTGCCACCAGTTACAGGATCCTAGCGGGAGCGTTGTACAATGAGCAGTTCTTC. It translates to CATSYRILAGALYNEQFF.

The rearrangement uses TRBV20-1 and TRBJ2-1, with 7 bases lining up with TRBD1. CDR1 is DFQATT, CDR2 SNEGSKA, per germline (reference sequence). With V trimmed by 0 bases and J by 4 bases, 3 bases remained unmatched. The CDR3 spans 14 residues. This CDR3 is CSARDRDRYNEQFF. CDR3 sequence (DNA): TGCAGTGCTAGAGACCGGGACAGATACAATGAGCAGTTCTTC.

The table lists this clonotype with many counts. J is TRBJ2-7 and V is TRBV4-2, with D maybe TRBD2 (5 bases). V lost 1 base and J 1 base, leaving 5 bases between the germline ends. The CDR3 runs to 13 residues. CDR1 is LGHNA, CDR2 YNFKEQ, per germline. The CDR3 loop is CASSQGTSYEQYF. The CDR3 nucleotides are TGTGCCAGCAGCCAAGGGACTTCCTACGAGCAGTACTTC.

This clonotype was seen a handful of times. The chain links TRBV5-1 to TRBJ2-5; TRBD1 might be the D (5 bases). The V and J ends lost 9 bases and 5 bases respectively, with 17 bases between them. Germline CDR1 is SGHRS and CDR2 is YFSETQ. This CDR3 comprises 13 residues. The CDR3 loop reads CATSRQGGETQYF. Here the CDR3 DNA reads TGCGCCACCTCGAGGCAGGGTGGGGAGACCCAGTACTTC. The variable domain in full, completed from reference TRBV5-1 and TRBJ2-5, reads KAGVTQTPRYLIKTRGQQVTLSCSPISGHRSVSWYQQTPGQGLQFLFEYFSETQRNKGNFPGRFSGRQFSNSRSEMNVSTLELGDSALYLCATSRQGGETQYFGPGTRLLVL.